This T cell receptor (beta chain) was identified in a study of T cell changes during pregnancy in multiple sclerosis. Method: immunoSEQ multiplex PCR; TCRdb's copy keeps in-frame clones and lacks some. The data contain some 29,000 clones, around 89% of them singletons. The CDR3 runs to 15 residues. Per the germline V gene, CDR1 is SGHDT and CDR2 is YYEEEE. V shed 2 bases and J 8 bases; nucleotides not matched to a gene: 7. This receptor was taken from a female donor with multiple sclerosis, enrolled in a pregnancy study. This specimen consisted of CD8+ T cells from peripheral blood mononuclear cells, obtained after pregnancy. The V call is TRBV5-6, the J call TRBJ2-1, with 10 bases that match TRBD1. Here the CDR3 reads CASSFLDRGLDEQFF. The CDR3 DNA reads TGTGCCAGCAGCTTCCTAGACAGGGGGCTCGATGAGCAGTTCTTC.